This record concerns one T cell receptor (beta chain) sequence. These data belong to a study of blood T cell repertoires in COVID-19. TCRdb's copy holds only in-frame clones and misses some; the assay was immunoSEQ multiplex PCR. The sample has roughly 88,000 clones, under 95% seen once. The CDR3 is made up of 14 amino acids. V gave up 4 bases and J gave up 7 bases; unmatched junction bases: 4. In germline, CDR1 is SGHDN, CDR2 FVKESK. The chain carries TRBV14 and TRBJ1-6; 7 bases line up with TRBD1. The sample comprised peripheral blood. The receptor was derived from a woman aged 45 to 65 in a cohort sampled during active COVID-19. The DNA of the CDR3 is TGTGCCAGCAGCCTGACAGGGTTAAATTCACCCCTCCACTTT. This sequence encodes CASSLTGLNSPLHF.